The sequence of this TCR beta chain was determined in a study of blood T cell repertoires in COVID-19. V dropped 0 bases and J dropped 3; count of bases not matched to a gene: 2. The CDR3 loop spans 14 amino acids. CDR1 and CDR2 (germline): SGDLS, YYNGEE. Original methodology: It was from reference gene primer amplification that nucleated cell counts were estimated. Sequencing used immunoSEQ multiplex PCR; TCRdb keeps in-frame clones, though not all of them. That table furnishes V, J and clone size, whereas the DNA furnished D and trimming. Here the sample spans over 150,000 clones, about 83% being singletons.

Sequencing was done on a sample of peripheral blood. The rearrangement joins TRBV9 to TRBJ1-2, with 7 bases that match TRBD1. The sequence was collected from a woman in her sixties with COVID-19, enrolled during active disease. In nucleotides, the CDR3 is TGTGCCAGCAGCGTAGGTGGGACAGACTATGGCTACACCTTC. Protein product: CASSVGGTDYGYTF.